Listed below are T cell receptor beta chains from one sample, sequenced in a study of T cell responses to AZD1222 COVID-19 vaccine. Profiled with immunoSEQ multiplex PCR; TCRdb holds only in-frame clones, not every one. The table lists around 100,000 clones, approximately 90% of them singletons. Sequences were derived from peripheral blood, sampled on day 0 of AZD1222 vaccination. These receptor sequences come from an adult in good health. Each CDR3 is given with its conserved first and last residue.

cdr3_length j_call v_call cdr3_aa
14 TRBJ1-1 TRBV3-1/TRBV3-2 CASSLDQSGTEAFF
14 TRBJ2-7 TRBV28 CASTSGTSIYEQYF
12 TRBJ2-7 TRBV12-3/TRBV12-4 CASSPDRDEQYF
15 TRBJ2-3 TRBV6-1 CASREGGGSADTQYF
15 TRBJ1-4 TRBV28 CASSPGQGAFEKLFF
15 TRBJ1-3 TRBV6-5 CASSRRTTPGNTIYF
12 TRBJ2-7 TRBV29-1 CSVGTRTYEQYF
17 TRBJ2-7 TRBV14 CASSDPGQPSSRREQYF
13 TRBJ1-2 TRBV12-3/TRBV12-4 CASSLGLNYGYTF
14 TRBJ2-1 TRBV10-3 CAISPLAGGYEQFF
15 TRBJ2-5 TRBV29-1 CSVDRQRGPWETQYF